This TCR beta chain derives from a study of T cell changes during pregnancy in multiple sclerosis. Produced via immunoSEQ multiplex PCR; TCRdb's table is partial and in-frame only. The sample holds tens of thousands of clones, roughly 93% seen once. V lost 2 bases and J lost 2, with 10 bases in between. CDR3 length: 14 amino acids. Germline values: CDR1 MNHNS, CDR2 SASEGT. This receptor was taken from a female donor with multiple sclerosis, enrolled in a pregnancy study. Material: PBMCs (not recorded whether the cells were cultured). The chain recombines TRBV6-1 with TRBJ2-7; the D is unclear. CDR3 in DNA: TGTGCCAGCAGTGAAAGGCCTGTCCCCTACGAGCAGTACTTC. It specifies CASSERPVPYEQYF.